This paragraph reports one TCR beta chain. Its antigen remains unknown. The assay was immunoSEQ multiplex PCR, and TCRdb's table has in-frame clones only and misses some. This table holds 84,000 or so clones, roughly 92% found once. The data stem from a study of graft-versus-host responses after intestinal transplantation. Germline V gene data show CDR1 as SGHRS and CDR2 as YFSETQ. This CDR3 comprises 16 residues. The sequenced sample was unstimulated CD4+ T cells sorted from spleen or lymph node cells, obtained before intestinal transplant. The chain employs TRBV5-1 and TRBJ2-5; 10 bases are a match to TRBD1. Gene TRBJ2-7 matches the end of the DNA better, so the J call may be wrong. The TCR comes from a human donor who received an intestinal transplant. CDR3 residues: CASSWGLGQGFSEQYF. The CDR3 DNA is TGCGCCAGCAGCTGGGGGTTGGGACAGGGGTTCTCCGAGCAGTACTTC.